Below are 8 T cell receptor beta chains sequenced from a single sample in a study of cytomegalovirus exposure and HLA in healthy donors. The study ran its PCR with 60 Vbeta and 13 Jbeta primers. Sequencing used immunoSEQ multiplex PCR; TCRdb keeps in-frame clones, though not all of them. This table has roughly 100,000 clones, around 80% appearing once. The specimen sequenced was PBMCs. All receptors come from a woman in her thirties or forties in good health and CMV-seronegative.

The chain employs TRBV4-1 and TRBJ2-7; D might be TRBD2 (6 bases). The CDR3 runs 14 residues. The V end lost 1 base, the J end lost 6 bases, and 13 bases lay between the germline ends. Per the germline V gene, CDR1 is MGHRA and CDR2 is YSYEKL. The CDR3 reads CASSQVPSGPEQYF. The CDR3 DNA reads TGCGCCAGCAGCCAAGTCCCCAGCGGGCCCGAGCAGTACTTC.

Here the CDR3 reads CASTPQVNGELFF. In DNA, the CDR3 is TGTGCCAGCACCCCGCAGGTCAACGGGGAGCTGTTTTTT. The gene calls are TRBV7-2 and TRBJ2-2, with unresolved D. The ends were cut back, 7 bases at V and 7 bases at J, with 13 bases in the middle. Per the germline V gene, CDR1 is SGHTA and CDR2 is FQGNSA. This CDR3 has 13 residues.

The chain uses TRBV5-6 and TRBJ1-3; 8 positions agree with TRBD1. The germline gives CDR1 SGHDT, CDR2 YYEEEE. The CDR3 spans 16 residues. After removal of 5 bases from V and 3 bases from J, the junction contained 10 bases not matched to a gene. CDR3 region: CASSEAGGGFGNTIYF. CDR3 DNA: TGTGCCAGCAGTGAGGCAGGGGGCGGTTTTGGAAACACCATATATTTT.

V and J are TRBV29-1 and TRBJ2-1; TRBD2 might be the D (7 bases). The V gene's germline CDR1 is SQVTM and CDR2 ANQGSEA. There are 16 residues in the CDR3. Trimming stripped 3 bases from V and 4 bases from J, with 19 bases between. CDR3 nucleotides: TGCAGCGTTGATGGCCCTAGCGGTGGGACATACAATGAGCAGTTCTTC. This codes for CSVDGPSGGTYNEQFF.

The genes are TRBV28 and TRBJ1-1, with D possibly matching TRBD1 (5 bases). The CDR3 runs 15 residues. In germline, CDR1 is MDHEN, CDR2 SYDVKM. V gave up 5 bases and J gave up 4 bases, with 17 bases separating them. This CDR3 is CASSRRVRRGTEAFF. DNA for the CDR3: TGTGCCAGCAGTAGAAGGGTGAGGAGGGGCACTGAAGCTTTCTTT.

This clone was seen only once. The chain links TRBV2 to TRBJ2-2; no clear D gene. This CDR3 contains 14 residues. Germline assignment: CDR1 SNHLY and CDR2 FYNNEI. Deletions cut 7 bases from V and 5 bases from J, with 14 bases between. CDR3 DNA sequence: TGTGCCAGCACCCAGCGCCCTCCTACCGGGGAGCTGTTTTTT. It specifies CASTQRPPTGELFF.

The chain is built from TRBV28 and TRBJ2-1; 11 nucleotides line up with TRBD2. V was pared by 2 bases and J by 7 bases, with 4 bases of the junction left unmatched. Per the germline V gene, CDR1 is MDHEN and CDR2 is SYDVKM. This CDR3 contains 15 residues. Written as DNA, the CDR3 is TGTGCCAGCAGTTTAAAGACTAGCGGGAAGAATGAGCAGTTCTTC. It is translated as CASSLKTSGKNEQFF.

The rearrangement uses TRBV30 and TRBJ1-3, with D uncertain. CDR3 length: 14 residues. Germline CDR1 and CDR2: GTSNPN and SVGIG (reference sequence). V gave up 5 bases and J gave up 4 bases, with 15 bases separating them. The CDR3 DNA follows: TGTGCCTGGGGTTCCACCCGGTCAGGAAACACCATATATTTT. It yields the protein CAWGSTRSGNTIYF. Using reference TRBV30 and TRBJ1-3 for the parts outside the CDR3, the full variable domain is SQTIHQWPATLVQPVGSPLSLECTVEGTSNPNLYWYRQAAGRGLQLLFYSVGIGQISSEVPQNLSASRPQDRQFILSSKKLLLSDSGFYLCAWGSTRSGNTIYFGEGSWLTVV.